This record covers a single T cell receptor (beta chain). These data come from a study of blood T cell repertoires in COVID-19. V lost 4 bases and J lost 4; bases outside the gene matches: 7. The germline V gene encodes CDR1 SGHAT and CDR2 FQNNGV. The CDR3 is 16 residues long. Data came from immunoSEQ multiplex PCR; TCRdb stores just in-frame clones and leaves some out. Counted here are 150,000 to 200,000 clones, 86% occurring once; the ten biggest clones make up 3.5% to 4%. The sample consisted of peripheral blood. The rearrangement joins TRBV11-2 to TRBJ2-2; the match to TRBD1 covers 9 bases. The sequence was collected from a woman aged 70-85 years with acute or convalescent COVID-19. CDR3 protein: CASSWAGTGTTGELFF. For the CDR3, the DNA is TGTGCCAGCAGCTGGGCCGGGACAGGGACCACCGGGGAGCTGTTTTTT.